A single sample gave rise to the 9 T cell receptor beta chains below, sequenced in a study of shared clonotypes between healthy human individuals. TCRdb's table, derived via immunoSEQ multiplex PCR, lists solely in-frame clones and lacks some. This table holds millions of clones, approximately 94% found once. Naive-designated CD8 cells lacked CD45RO, were positively enriched for CCR7, and omitted terminally differentiated effector memory CD45RA+ cells. Input material: naive CD8+ T cells sorted from blood. These receptors were collected from a man between 18 and 29 years old in good health.

The rearrangement joins TRBV11-2 to TRBJ1-1, with 7 nucleotides matching TRBD1. With 5 bases clipped from V and 3 bases from J, the junction kept 3 bases outside the gene matches. The CDR3 is 13 amino acids. Germline V gives CDR1 SGHAT, CDR2 FQNNGV. CDR3: CASSIQGHTEAFF. CDR3 nucleotide sequence: TGTGCCAGCAGCATACAGGGGCACACTGAAGCTTTCTTT.

The V call is TRBV10-1, the J call TRBJ1-1, with D possibly being TRBD1 (6 bases). The germline V and J ends were trimmed by 6 bases and 6 bases, with 17 bases remaining between them. The CDR3 is 14 residues long. CDR1 and CDR2 (germline): WNHNN, SYGVQD (reference sequence). The CDR3 DNA reads TGCGCCAGCAGGGGATTCCGGACAGAGGCTGAAGCTTTCTTT. This encodes CASRGFRTEAEAFF.

This clone has only one observation. The chain joins TRBV27 to TRBJ2-3; tentatively, D is TRBD1 or TRBD2 (6 bases each). Germline values: CDR1 MNHEY, CDR2 SMNVEV (reference sequence). The V and J ends lost 3 bases and 2 bases respectively, with 12 bases between them. CDR3 length: 15 amino acids. CDR3 sequence (DNA): TGTGCCAGCAGTTTCTGGGGGGCCGACACAGATACGCAGTATTTT. The encoded protein is CASSFWGADTDTQYF.

V gene TRBV2 combines with J gene TRBJ1-2; D might be TRBD1 (5 bases). CDR1 is SNHLY and CDR2 is FYNNEI in the germline V gene. Trimming removed 9 bases at V and 4 bases at J, with 18 bases between. The CDR3 spans 14 residues. In DNA form, the CDR3 reads TGTGCCAGTCTCCTTGGGGGAGAGGGCTATGGCTACACCTTC. Translating gives CASLLGGEGYGYTF.

This rearrangement joins TRBV7-6 to TRBJ2-7, with D perhaps TRBD2 (6 bases). V lost 2 bases and J 0 bases, leaving 14 bases between the germline ends. The CDR3 extends over 16 amino acids. Germline CDR1 SGHVS, CDR2 FNYEAQ. CDR3 amino acids: CASSLLAGQSSYEQYF. Here the CDR3 DNA reads TGTGCCAGCAGCTTACTGGCGGGGCAAAGCTCCTACGAGCAGTACTTC.

Concerning this clone: This sample also contains other DNA sequences that code for the same CDR3. The chain has TRBV5-1 and TRBJ1-5, with D uncertain. The V end was cut by 0 bases, the J end by 2 bases, with 3 bases between. The CDR3 consists of 13 residues. From germline, CDR1 is SGHRS and CDR2 YFSETQ. The CDR3 loop reads CASSLAGNQPQHF. As DNA, the CDR3 is TGCGCCAGCAGCTTGGCGGGCAATCAGCCCCAGCATTTT.

This chain connects TRBV7-9 to TRBJ2-2; possible D gene TRBD2, 5 bases. Germline CDR1 is SEHNR and CDR2 is FQNEAQ (reference sequence). V was shortened by 6 bases and J by 5 bases, with 10 bases between the two germline ends. CDR3 length equals 13 residues. The CDR3 is CASSSVETGELFF. As DNA, the CDR3 is TGTGCCAGCAGTAGCGTGGAGACCGGGGAGCTGTTTTTT.

V and J are TRBV6-6 and TRBJ2-5, with a possible D match to TRBD1 (6 bases). The ends were cut back, 6 bases at V and 1 base at J, with 12 bases in the middle. Germline-derived CDR1 and CDR2 are MNHNY and SVGAGI (reference sequence). The CDR3 is made up of 14 amino acids. DNA of the CDR3: TGTGCCAGCAGATTTTGGGGGCCCCAAGAGACCCAGTACTTC. This gives the protein CASRFWGPQETQYF.

This clone was recorded once. This chain links TRBV11-2 with TRBJ2-1; D is ambiguous. The CDR3 sequence is 13 residues long. From germline, CDR1 is SGHAT and CDR2 FQNNGV. The V end lost 3 bases, the J end lost 4 bases, and 7 bases lay between the germline ends. The CDR3 DNA follows: TGTGCCAGCAGCTTGGAAACTTACAATGAGCAGTTCTTC. Its translation: CASSLETYNEQFF.